This is a list of T cell receptor beta chains from one sample in a study of response to subunit inactivated influenza vaccine. TCRdb processed the RT-PCR reads anew with MiXCR; each CDR3 protein has one entry. The top ten clones hold 8.5% to 14% of a sample with 500,000 to 750,000 distinct CDR3 sequences, 14% of them seen once. The source material was PBMCs from blood, sampled 11 to 12 days after vaccination. These receptor sequences come from a man in his fifties or sixties who received an inactivated influenza vaccine. CDR3s include the opening cysteine and the closing phenylalanine or tryptophan. D genes are given only for firm matches. Size is omitted from some rows. Given values are once, few, many or a class for expanded clones.

d_gene,v_gene,abundance,j_gene,CDR3nt,CDR3aa
NA,TRBV10-3,NA,TRBJ2-5,TGTGCCATCAGCCTATCCGCGGGGTTGGGGGAGACCCAGTACTTC,CAISLSAGLGETQYF
NA,TRBV9,many,TRBJ2-7,TGTGCCAGCAGCGTAGAAGTGGGAGTAGGGTACGAGCAGTACTTC,CASSVEVGVGYEQYF
NA,TRBV30,NA,TRBJ2-1,TGTGCCTGGATGAGGGTTAATGAGCAGTTCTTC,CAWMRVNEQFF
TRBD1,TRBV9,few,TRBJ2-6,TGTGCCAGCAGCGGTACGGGTAGGGACAGGGGTCCCTCTGGGGCCAACGTCCTGACTTTC,CASSGTGRDRGPSGANVLTF
NA,TRBV15,NA,TRBJ2-3,TGTGCCACCAGGAAGGGGGGCGATACAGATACGCAGTATTTT,CATRKGGDTDTQYF
TRBD1,TRBV20-1,few,TRBJ2-5,TGCAGTGCAGAAGGGGGGGACAGGGGATACCAAGAGACCCAGTACTTC,CSAEGGDRGYQETQYF
NA,TRBV5-1,NA,TRBJ2-7,TGCGCCAGCAGCTTGGGTTACGAGCAGTGCTTC,CASSLGYEQCF
NA,TRBV5-4,few,TRBJ1-5,TGTGCCAGCAGCTTGTGGGGTCCGAATCAGCCCCAGCATTTT,CASSLWGPNQPQHF
NA,TRBV3-1,few,TRBJ1-2,TGTGCCAGCAGCCAAACACCTGAAATATATGGCTACACCTTC,CASSQTPEIYGYTF
NA,TRBV25-1,few,TRBJ1-1,TGTGCCAGCAGTGAAGGGGGATTAGGAGCTTTCTTT,CASSEGGLGAFF
NA,TRBV3-1,many,TRBJ1-2,TGTGCCAGCAGCCCCCGTTCCGGCCTGGGGGGCTACACCTTC,CASSPRSGLGGYTF
NA,TRBV6-2/TRBV6-3,few,TRBJ2-7,TGTGCCAGCAGTTTGACTATTCGCGAGCAGTACTTC,CASSLTIREQYF
NA,TRBV28,few,TRBJ2-7,TGTGCCAGCATTTCGGGGGACTACGAGCAGTACTTC,CASISGDYEQYF
TRBD2,TRBV12-3/TRBV12-4,once,TRBJ2-3,TGTGCCAGCAGCGCTCAGCCGGGACTAGTATTTAGAGACACAGATACGCAGTATTTT,CASSAQPGLVFRDTDTQYF
TRBD1,TRBV30,NA,TRBJ1-2,TGTGCCTGGAGTACGGCAGGGACAGTAAAGTACTATGGCTACACCTTC,CAWSTAGTVKYYGYTF
NA,TRBV12-3/TRBV12-4,many,TRBJ1-5,TGTGCCAGCAGTCCCGGGATTGGAGGTCAGCCCCAGCATTTT,CASSPGIGGQPQHF
NA,TRBV9,few,TRBJ2-3,TGTGCCAGCAGCGTAGGAGAGGGAAGGGGTACGCAGTATTTT,CASSVGEGRGTQYF
NA,TRBV20-1,few,TRBJ2-3,TGCAGTGCTAGAGATCCAGGAAACACAGATACGCAGTATTTT,CSARDPGNTDTQYF
NA,TRBV9,NA,TRBJ1-1,TGTGCCAGCAGCGTAGAGGCTGGAGGCAGGGACCCGATTTTT,CASSVEAGGRDPIF
NA,TRBV6-2/TRBV6-3,NA,TRBJ2-7,TGTGCCAGCAGTTACCCGTCCACCGGGTTACAATACGAGCAGTACTTC,CASSYPSTGLQYEQYF
NA,TRBV12-3/TRBV12-4,NA,TRBJ2-5,TGTGCCAGCAGTTTTATCCTGACAGCCCAAGAGACCCAGTACTTC,CASSFILTAQETQYF
NA,TRBV20-1,many,TRBJ2-7,TGCAGTGCTAGCAAGGTCAGCTCCTACGAGCAGTACTTC,CSASKVSSYEQYF
NA,TRBV7-2,NA,TRBJ2-7,TGTGCCAGCAGCCCCGAGGCTGGCTACTGGGAGCAGTACTTC,CASSPEAGYWEQYF
NA,TRBV12-3/TRBV12-4,once,TRBJ2-3,TGTGCCAGCAGTTTAGGAGCGGTTAGCACAGATACGCAGTATTTT,CASSLGAVSTDTQYF
TRBD2,TRBV5-1,NA,TRBJ2-1,TGCGCCAGCAGCTTGGCCGGGACTAGCGGGGGGGCTTACAATGAGCAGTTCTTC,CASSLAGTSGGAYNEQFF
TRBD2,TRBV19,once,TRBJ2-7,TGTGCCAGTAGTACAACTAGCGGGAGACCCTACGAGCAGTACTTC,CASSTTSGRPYEQYF
TRBD1,TRBV12-3/TRBV12-4,NA,TRBJ1-6,TGTGCCAGCAGTACCGGACAGGGATCTTCACCCCTCCACTTT,CASSTGQGSSPLHF